The T cell receptor (beta chain) described here comes from a study of T-cell memory formation after mild COVID-19. Study at large: TCR clusters were largely donor specific. General study findings and limits: Several responding clones turned up in pre-infection memory, indicating that cross-reactive memory may have taken part. The second-wave clones peaking on day 37 were not confirmed as SARS-CoV-2-specific.

The authors produced TCR alpha and TCR beta cDNA libraries with sample barcodes and UMIs by 5'RACE using constant-segment primers. A single record per CDR3 protein comes from TCRdb applying MiXCR to the 5' RACE reads. The profile shows about 150,000 distinct CDR3 sequences, roughly 28% of them singletons. This clonotype occurred a few times. Its antigen remains unknown. The sample consisted of PBMCs or a T cell subset sorted from them (not recorded which). The origin of this receptor is an adult woman who had mild COVID-19 (a few samples of this study predate the infection). Cell type and time point are not known.

CDR3 nucleotide sequence: TGTGCCATCAGTGACAGGGGACAAGAGACCCAGTACTTC. This codes for CAISDRGQETQYF. The V call is TRBV10-3, the J call TRBJ2-5, with D perhaps TRBD1 (6 bases). Trimming took off 3 bases at V and 2 bases at J, with 7 bases between the two ends. The CDR3 totals 13 residues. CDR1 is ENHRY and CDR2 is SYGVKD in the germline V gene.